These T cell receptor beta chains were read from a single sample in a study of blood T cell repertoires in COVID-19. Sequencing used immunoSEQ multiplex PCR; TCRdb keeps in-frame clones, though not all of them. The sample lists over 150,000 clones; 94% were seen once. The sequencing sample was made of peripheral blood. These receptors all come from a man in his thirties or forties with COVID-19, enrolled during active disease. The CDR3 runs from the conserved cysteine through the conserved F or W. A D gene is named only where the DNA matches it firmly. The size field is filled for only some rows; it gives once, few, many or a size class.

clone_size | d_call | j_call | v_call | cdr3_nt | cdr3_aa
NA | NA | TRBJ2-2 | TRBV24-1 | TGTGCCACCGGGGCAGGGTCGGTTGGCGGGGAGCTGTTTTTT | CATGAGSVGGELFF
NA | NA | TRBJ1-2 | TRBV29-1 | TGCAGCGTTGTCTTCAGGGCCAACTATGGCTACACCTTC | CSVVFRANYGYTF
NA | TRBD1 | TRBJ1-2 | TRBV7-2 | TGTGCCAGCAGCGGACAGGGATCTAACTATGGCTACACCTTC | CASSGQGSNYGYTF
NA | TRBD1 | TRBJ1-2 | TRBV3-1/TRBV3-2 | TGTGCCAGCAGCCAACCCCAGGGACAGTCCTATGGCTACACCTTC | CASSQPQGQSYGYTF
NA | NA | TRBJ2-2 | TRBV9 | TGTGCCAGCAGCCCCCCAGGCGGGGAGCTGTTTTTT | CASSPPGGELFF
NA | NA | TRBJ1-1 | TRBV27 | TGTGCCAGCAGTTTGGGGGGGGTTGTCACTGAAGCTTTCTTT | CASSLGGVVTEAFF
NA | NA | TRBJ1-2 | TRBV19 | TGTGCCAGTAGTATAGATGAAGCCAGGGCGGGGTATGGCTACACCTTC | CASSIDEARAGYGYTF
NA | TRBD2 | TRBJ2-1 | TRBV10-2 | TGCGCCAGCAGGTCTAGCGGGGGGTTCGATGAGCAGTTCTTC | CASRSSGGFDEQFF
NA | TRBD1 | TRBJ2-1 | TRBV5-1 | TGCGCCAGCAGCTTGGGCCCGGACAGGGGCAATGAGCAGTTCTTC | CASSLGPDRGNEQFF
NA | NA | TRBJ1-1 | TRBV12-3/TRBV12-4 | TGTGCCAGCAACCCGACAGGTAACACTGAAGCTTTCTTT | CASNPTGNTEAFF
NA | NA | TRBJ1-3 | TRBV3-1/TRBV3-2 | TGTGCCAGCAGCCAGTACTTATATAACAGGAACACCATATATTTT | CASSQYLYNRNTIYF
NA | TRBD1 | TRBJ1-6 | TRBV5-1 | TGCGCCAGCTGCTCGGGGACAGAGAATTCACCCCTCCACTTT | CASCSGTENSPLHF
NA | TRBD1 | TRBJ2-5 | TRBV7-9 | TGTGCCAGCAGCACCGGACAGGGACAGGAGACCCAGTACTTC | CASSTGQGQETQYF
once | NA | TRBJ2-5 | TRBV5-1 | TGCGCCAGCAGCTTGGAGTCGCGCCAAGAGACCCAGTACTTC | CASSLESRQETQYF
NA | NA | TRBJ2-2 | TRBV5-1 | TGCGCCAGCAGCTTGGGGGGCCGGGACACCGGGGAGCTGTTTTTT | CASSLGGRDTGELFF
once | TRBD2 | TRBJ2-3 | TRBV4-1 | TGCGCCAGCAGCCAAGTGGCGGGGGGGACCACAGATACGCAGTATTTT | CASSQVAGGTTDTQYF
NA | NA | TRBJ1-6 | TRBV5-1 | TGCGCCAGCAGAGGGGAGGGTAATTCACCCCTCCACTTT | CASRGEGNSPLHF
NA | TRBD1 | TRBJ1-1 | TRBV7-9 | TGTGCCAGCAGCGCGGACAGGGGGGCCACTGAAGCTTTCTTT | CASSADRGATEAFF
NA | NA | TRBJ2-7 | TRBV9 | TGTGCCAGCAGCGCAGGGGCGGCTCCTACCATGCAGTACTTC | CASSAGAAPTMQYF
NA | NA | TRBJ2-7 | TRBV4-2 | TGTGCCAGCAGCCAAGGCTACTCCTACGAGCAGTACTTC | CASSQGYSYEQYF
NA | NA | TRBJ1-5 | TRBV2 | TGTGCCAGCACCCAGGACAGTGGGAGCAATCAGCCCCAGCATTTT | CASTQDSGSNQPQHF
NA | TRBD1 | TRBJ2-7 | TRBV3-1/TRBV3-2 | TGTGCCAGCAGCCAAGGGGACAGGGGAACCTACGAGCAGTACTTC | CASSQGDRGTYEQYF
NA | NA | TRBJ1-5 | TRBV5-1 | TGCGCCAGCAGCTTGGACGGGGTCAATCAGCCCCAGCATTTT | CASSLDGVNQPQHF
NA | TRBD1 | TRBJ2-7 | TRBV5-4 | TGTGCCAGCAGCTTGGCGGCAGGGGGCGGTGAGCAGTACTTC | CASSLAAGGGEQYF
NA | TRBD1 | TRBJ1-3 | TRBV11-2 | TGTGCCAGCAGGCGAGTGGCAGGGGGCCGAAACACCATATATTTT | CASRRVAGGRNTIYF
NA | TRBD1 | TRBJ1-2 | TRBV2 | TGTGCCAGCAGCGTCCCGGGACAGGGGAACTATGGCTACACCTTC | CASSVPGQGNYGYTF
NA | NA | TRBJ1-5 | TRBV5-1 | TGCGCCAGCAGCTTGGTGGGCAGTTCTCAGCCCCAGCATTTT | CASSLVGSSQPQHF